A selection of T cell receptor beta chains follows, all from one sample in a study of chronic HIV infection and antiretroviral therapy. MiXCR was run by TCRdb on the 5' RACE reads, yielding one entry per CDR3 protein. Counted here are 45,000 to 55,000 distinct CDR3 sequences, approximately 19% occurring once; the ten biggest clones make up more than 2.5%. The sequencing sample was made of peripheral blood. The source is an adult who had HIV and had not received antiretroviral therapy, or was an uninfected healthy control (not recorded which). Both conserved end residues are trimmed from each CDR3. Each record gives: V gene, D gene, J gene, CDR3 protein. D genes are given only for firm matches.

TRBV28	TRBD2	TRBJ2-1	ASTSLAGDYNEQF
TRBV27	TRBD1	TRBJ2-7	ASSLTRGRSHEQY
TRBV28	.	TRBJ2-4	ASISPGATKNIQY
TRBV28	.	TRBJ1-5	ASSSPTGRRQPQH
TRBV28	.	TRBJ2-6	ASSLVLGSGANVLT
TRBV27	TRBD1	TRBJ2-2	ASRTGGGAGELF
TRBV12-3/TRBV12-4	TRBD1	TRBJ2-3	ASSPQGTDTQY
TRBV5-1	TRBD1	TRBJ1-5	ASSPTGTHQPQH
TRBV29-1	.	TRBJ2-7	SAKPGTLNEQY
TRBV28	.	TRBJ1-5	ASSLQGGSNQPQH
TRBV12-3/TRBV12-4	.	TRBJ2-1	ASSSRTDSYNEQF
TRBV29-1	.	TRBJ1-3	SVEEAGRNTIY
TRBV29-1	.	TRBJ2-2	SVVGALNTGELF
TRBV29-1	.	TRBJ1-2	SVEVGRDGYT
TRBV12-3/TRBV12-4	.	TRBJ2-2	ASSLGTANTGELF
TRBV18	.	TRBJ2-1	ASSPIKGSSYNEQF
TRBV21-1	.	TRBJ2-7	ASSKEQDENHEQY
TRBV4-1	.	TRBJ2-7	ASSQEEKGTSYEQY
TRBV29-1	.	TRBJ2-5	SVSRDGETQY
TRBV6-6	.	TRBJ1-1	ASSYGGYTEAF
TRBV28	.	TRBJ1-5	ASSLPQLNQPQH
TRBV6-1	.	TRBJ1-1	ASSMERQAF